These 30 T cell receptor beta chains were all obtained from the same sample, sequenced in a study of blood T cells in healthy people across ages. A second PCR of roughly 6 to 12 cycles used a sample-barcoded 5' primer and a J-beta primer mix. TCRdb processed the 5' RACE reads anew with MiXCR; each CDR3 protein has one entry. Among fewer than 2 million distinct CDR3 sequences listed, roughly 43% were seen once. The specimen was blood. The receptors here all came from a human donor in good health.

The chain employs TRBV7-2 and TRBJ1-3; TRBD1 might be the D (5 bases). Between the trimmed V and J ends, which lost 5 bases and 0 bases, there was a span of 11 bases. The CDR3 has 15 residues. The V gene's germline CDR1 is SGHTA and CDR2 FQGNSA. The CDR3 DNA is TGTGCCAGCAGCGAAGACAGAAACTCTGGAAACACCATATATTTT. Protein: CASSEDRNSGNTIYF.

The CDR3 DNA reads as TGCGCCAGCAGCTTGGTGGTGGAAGGAAACACTGAAGCTTTCTTT. Its protein is CASSLVVEGNTEAFF. V usage is TRBV5-1 and J usage is TRBJ1-1, with D unresolved. The CDR3 covers 15 residues. Between the trimmed V and J ends, which lost 0 bases and 2 bases, there was a span of 11 bases. Per germline, CDR1 SGHRS and CDR2 YFSETQ.

The rearrangement uses TRBV3-1 and TRBJ2-4; no firm D call. The CDR3 is 15 amino acids. The germline gives CDR1 LGHDT, CDR2 YNNKEL (reference sequence). Trimming stripped 2 bases from V and 0 bases from J, with 8 bases between. The CDR3, as DNA: TGTGCCAGCAGCCAATCTTGGATAGCCAAAAACATTCAGTACTTC. The encoded protein is CASSQSWIAKNIQYF.

This clonotype turned up a few times. This chain links TRBV9 with TRBJ2-7, with 11 bases lining up with TRBD1. The CDR3 runs to 15 residues. Germline CDR1 and CDR2: SGDLS and YYNGEE. Trimming cost V 3 bases and J 5 bases; bases outside gene matches: 7. For the CDR3, the DNA is TGTGCCAGCAGCGGGCGGACAGGGGGCTTCGACGAGCAGTACTTC. This encodes CASSGRTGGFDEQYF.

V gene TRBV5-1 combines with J gene TRBJ2-3, with 9 bases lining up with TRBD1. The CDR3 has 14 amino acids. After removal of 3 bases from V and 6 bases from J, the junction contained 5 bases not matched to a gene. Germline V gene data show CDR1 as SGHRS and CDR2 as YFSETQ. Here the CDR3 DNA reads TGCGCCAGCAGCTGGACAGGGGCGCCGGATACGCAGTATTTT. Translating it yields CASSWTGAPDTQYF.

This clonotype has more than one count but fewer than ten. The chain joins TRBV7-2 to TRBJ1-2; 10 nucleotides match TRBD1. Germline V lookup: CDR1 SGHTA, CDR2 FQGNSA. The CDR3 is 15 amino acids. The ends lost 4 bases at V and 1 base at J; junction bases unmatched: 3. CDR3 amino acids: CASSWDRGHNYGYTF. In DNA, the CDR3 is TGTGCCAGCAGCTGGGACAGGGGCCATAACTATGGCTACACCTTC.

This clonotype has ten or more counts. This CDR3 reads CASSQEPGQVNEQFF. Here the CDR3 DNA reads TGCGCCAGCAGCCAAGAGCCGGGACAGGTCAATGAGCAGTTCTTC. V usage is TRBV4-3 and J usage is TRBJ2-1; 8 bases are a match to TRBD1. CDR3 length: 15 amino acids. Germline CDR1 is LGHNA and CDR2 is YSLEER. After removal of 0 bases from V and 6 bases from J, the junction contained 4 bases not matched to a gene.

The chain uses TRBV7-9 and TRBJ1-2; no definite D call. The germline V and J ends were trimmed by 2 bases and 7 bases, with 8 bases remaining between them. Germline V CDR1 and CDR2: SEHNR, FQNEAQ (reference sequence). The CDR3 loop spans 12 amino acids. CDR3 sequence reads: CASSLSNGGYTF. DNA for the CDR3: TGTGCCAGCAGCTTAAGCAATGGTGGCTACACCTTC.

The chain employs TRBV7-6 and TRBJ2-3; TRBD1 or TRBD2 may be the D gene (5 bases each). The CDR3 has 16 amino acids. The germline V gene has CDR1 SGHVS and CDR2 FNYEAQ. Trimming removed 3 bases from V and 0 bases from J, with 13 bases in between. The chain's CDR3 is CASSFSGTTSTDTQYF. The DNA of the CDR3 is TGTGCCAGCAGCTTTTCCGGGACGACAAGCACAGATACGCAGTATTTT.

This chain links TRBV4-1 with TRBJ1-1; TRBD1 might be the D (6 bases). CDR1 and CDR2 from the germline V gene are MGHRA and YSYEKL. This CDR3 spans 13 amino acids. Trimming removed 6 bases from V and 4 bases from J, with 12 bases in between. The CDR3 region is CASREGGSTEAFF. For the CDR3, the DNA is TGCGCCAGCAGAGAGGGGGGATCCACTGAAGCTTTCTTT.

Remarks on this clonotype: Since a much larger clone is just one base distant, this may be a read error. The rearrangement links TRBV10-3 to TRBJ2-3, with D unresolved. The V gene lost 6 bases and the J gene lost 5 bases, with 6 bases spanning the gap. Germline V gene sequence: CDR1 ENHRY, CDR2 SYGVKD. The CDR3 runs 11 residues. The CDR3 loop is CAIREQDTQYF. For the CDR3, the DNA is TGTGCCATCAGGGAGCAAGATACGCAGTATTTT.

The chain is built from TRBV10-3 and TRBJ2-7; D is ambiguous. Germline V gives CDR1 ENHRY, CDR2 SYGVKD. This CDR3 comprises 12 residues. V was trimmed by 4 bases and J by 3 bases, leaving 7 bases between them. The CDR3 DNA reads TGTGCCATCAGTGTAAGAGACTACGAGCAGTACTTC. Translating it yields CAISVRDYEQYF.

This clonotype has just a few counts. J is TRBJ2-6 and V is TRBV6-5; no firm D call. The germline V and J ends were trimmed by 2 bases and 3 bases, with 2 bases remaining between them. CDR1 MNHEY and CDR2 SVGAGI come from the germline V gene. The CDR3 is 13 amino acids. The CDR3 protein is CASSYLGANVLTF. CDR3 coding DNA: TGTGCCAGCAGTTACCTTGGGGCCAACGTCCTGACTTTC.

This clonotype was found many times. The V call is TRBV7-2, the J call TRBJ2-1, with D possibly called TRBD1 or TRBD2 (5 bases each). The germline V and J ends were trimmed by 2 bases and 4 bases, with 12 bases remaining between them. This CDR3 region has 15 residues. Germline V lookup: CDR1 SGHTA, CDR2 FQGNSA. The CDR3 DNA follows: TGTGCCAGCAGCTTATCTAGGGGAGCATACAATGAGCAGTTCTTC. Translation: CASSLSRGAYNEQFF.

The chain links TRBV20-1 to TRBJ2-3; 7 nucleotides line up with TRBD2. The CDR3 length is 17 residues. V dropped 3 bases and J dropped 0; count of bases not matched to a gene: 12. Germline CDR1 DFQATT, CDR2 SNEGSKA (reference sequence). The CDR3 spells CSARDSFLAVSTDTQYF. CDR3 in DNA: TGCAGTGCTAGGGATTCCTTTCTAGCGGTGAGCACAGATACGCAGTATTTT.

The chain recombines TRBV28 with TRBJ1-3; the D is unclear. The CDR3 has 15 amino acids. Trimming took 6 bases from V and 0 from J, leaving 12 bases between them. Germline CDR1 MDHEN, CDR2 SYDVKM. The CDR3 reads CASRETASSGNTIYF. As DNA, the CDR3 is TGTGCCAGCAGGGAGACGGCAAGCTCTGGAAACACCATATATTTT.

This chain joins TRBV6-5 and TRBJ2-7; 7 bases line up with TRBD1. This CDR3 is built from 15 residues. V was pared by 0 bases and J by 3 bases, with 5 bases of the junction left unmatched. Looked up from germline, CDR1 is MNHEY and CDR2 is SVGAGI. Here the CDR3 DNA reads TGTGCCAGCAGTTACTCAAGAACAGGGGTCTACGAGCAGTACTTC. As protein: CASSYSRTGVYEQYF.

V usage is TRBV5-1 and J usage is TRBJ2-3; D uncertain. Trimming removed 3 bases from V and 1 base from J, with 9 bases in between. Germline loops: CDR1 SGHRS, CDR2 YFSETQ. The CDR3 consists of 14 residues. Written as DNA, the CDR3 is TGCGCCAGCAGCTCCCAGATGGGCACAGATACGCAGTATTTT. Its protein product is CASSSQMGTDTQYF.

The gene calls are TRBV5-1 and TRBJ1-1; D is unresolved. The germline gives CDR1 SGHRS, CDR2 YFSETQ. The V end was cut by 0 bases, the J end by 5 bases, with 17 bases between. There are 16 residues in the CDR3. Written as DNA, the CDR3 is TGCGCCAGCAGCTTGGCGATTGGCGAGGTGTGGACTGAAGCTTTCTTT. It translates to CASSLAIGEVWTEAFF. The variable domain in full, completed from reference TRBV5-1 and TRBJ1-1, reads KAGVTQTPRYLIKTRGQQVTLSCSPISGHRSVSWYQQTPGQGLQFLFEYFSETQRNKGNFPGRFSGRQFSNSRSEMNVSTLELGDSALYLCASSLAIGEVWTEAFFGQGTRLTVV.

CDR3 loop: CSANYEAGGDYEQYF. The CDR3 coding sequence is TGCAGTGCTAACTACGAAGCGGGGGGGGACTACGAGCAGTACTTC. The chain combines TRBV20-1 with TRBJ2-7; 10 nucleotides align to TRBD2. V lost 4 bases to trimming and J lost 3 bases; unmatched junction nucleotides: 9. There are 15 residues in the CDR3. Germline-derived CDR1 and CDR2 are DFQATT and SNEGSKA (reference sequence).

This clonotype has a single count. V gene TRBV12-3 or TRBV12-4 combines with J gene TRBJ1-5; no reliable D call. The V and J ends lost 5 bases and 7 bases respectively, with 9 bases between them. There are 12 residues in the CDR3. In DNA form, the CDR3 reads TGTGCCAGCAGTCAATCAAGCCAGCCCCAGCATTTT. This gives the protein CASSQSSQPQHF.

The table lists this clonotype with a few counts. The chain joins TRBV7-2 to TRBJ2-1; TRBD1 aligns across 7 bases. The CDR3 is 14 amino acids. Trimming at V came to 5 bases and at J to 4 bases, leaving 5 bases not matched to a gene. The germline V gene has CDR1 SGHTA and CDR2 FQGNSA. CDR3 region: CASSPDRTYNEQFF. DNA of the CDR3: TGTGCCAGCAGCCCGGACAGGACATACAATGAGCAGTTCTTC.

This clonotype was counted only a few times. The chain has TRBV14 and TRBJ1-5, with D possibly matching TRBD1 (5 bases). The germline V gene has CDR1 SGHDN and CDR2 FVKESK. The CDR3 runs to 17 residues. Trimming cost V 0 bases and J 9 bases, with 21 bases left between them. The CDR3 region is CASSQDLWEGLGWPQHF. DNA for the CDR3: TGTGCCAGCAGCCAAGATCTCTGGGAGGGGCTGGGGTGGCCCCAGCATTTT. Using reference TRBV14 and TRBJ1-5 for the parts outside the CDR3, the full variable domain is EAGVTQFPSHSVIEKGQTVTLRCDPISGHDNLYWYRRVMGKEIKFLLHFVKESKQDESGMPNNRFLAERTGGTYSTLKVQPAELEDSGVYFCASSQDLWEGLGWPQHFGDGTRLSIL.

The rearrangement links TRBV6-6 to TRBJ2-6; 7 bases are a match to TRBD1. This CDR3 is 17 amino acids long. Germline trimming cut 10 bases from V and 1 base from J; bases unmatched to any gene: 13. The germline CDR1 and CDR2 sequences are MNHNY and SVGAGI (reference sequence). CDR3 amino acids: CATRKGASTSGANVLTF. In nucleotides, the CDR3 is TGTGCCACCCGAAAGGGGGCTTCAACTTCTGGGGCCAACGTCCTGACTTTC.

This clonotype has only a few counts. The chain employs TRBV12-3 or TRBV12-4 and TRBJ1-1, with D maybe TRBD1 (5 bases). The CDR3 consists of 13 residues. Between the trimmed V and J ends, which lost 4 bases and 10 bases, there was a span of 16 bases. CDR3 DNA: TGTGCCAGCAGTTGGACACCTGACCTTGGAGCTTTCTTT. It encodes CASSWTPDLGAFF.

The table lists this clonotype with a count of one. This may come from a read error, since a much larger clone is one base off. The chain uses TRBV5-1 and TRBJ1-5, with 7 bases lining up with TRBD1. The CDR3 length is 13 residues. The trim removed 8 bases at V and 6 bases at J, leaving 8 bases unmatched. The germline gives CDR1 SGHRS, CDR2 YFSETQ. The DNA for the CDR3 is TGCGCCAGGGAACAGGGGTTAGGTCAGCCCCAGCATTTT. Encoded protein: CAREQGLGQPQHF.

The chain recombines TRBV2 with TRBJ2-3; D may match TRBD1 or TRBD2 (7 bases each). Germline values: CDR1 SNHLY, CDR2 FYNNEI. The CDR3 extends over 14 amino acids. Trimming stripped 10 bases from V and 4 bases from J, with 18 bases between. CDR3 residues: CAINQGGFSDTQYF. The CDR3 coding sequence is TGTGCCATCAATCAGGGGGGGTTTTCAGATACGCAGTATTTT.

The chain's CDR3 is CASGSRGMNTEAFF. The CDR3 nucleotides read TGTGCCAGCGGGTCTAGGGGGATGAACACTGAAGCTTTCTTT. V is TRBV6-5 and J is TRBJ1-1; D may be TRBD1 (6 bases). In germline, CDR1 is MNHEY, CDR2 SVGAGI. This CDR3 comprises 14 residues. Trimming cost V 8 bases and J 0 bases, with 13 bases left between them.

This chain uses TRBV29-1 with TRBJ1-2; 9 bases agree with TRBD1. CDR1 is SQVTM, CDR2 ANQGSEA, per germline. This CDR3 has 12 amino acids. V was pared by 6 bases and J by 6 bases, with 5 bases of the junction left unmatched. The CDR3 bases are TGCAGCGTATGGACAGGGGATGATGGCTACACCTTC. It codes for CSVWTGDDGYTF.

This clonotype has more than one count but fewer than ten. This sequence joins TRBV4-2 and TRBJ2-3, with 8 bases lining up with TRBD2. The CDR3 is 17 amino acids. The V gene end was trimmed by 3 bases and the J gene end by 1 base; junction bases not matched to a gene: 9. The germline V gene encodes CDR1 LGHNA and CDR2 YNFKEQ. This chain's CDR3 is CASSQRPGLEGTDTQYF. CDR3 DNA sequence: TGTGCCAGCAGCCAGCGACCGGGACTAGAAGGCACAGATACGCAGTATTTT.